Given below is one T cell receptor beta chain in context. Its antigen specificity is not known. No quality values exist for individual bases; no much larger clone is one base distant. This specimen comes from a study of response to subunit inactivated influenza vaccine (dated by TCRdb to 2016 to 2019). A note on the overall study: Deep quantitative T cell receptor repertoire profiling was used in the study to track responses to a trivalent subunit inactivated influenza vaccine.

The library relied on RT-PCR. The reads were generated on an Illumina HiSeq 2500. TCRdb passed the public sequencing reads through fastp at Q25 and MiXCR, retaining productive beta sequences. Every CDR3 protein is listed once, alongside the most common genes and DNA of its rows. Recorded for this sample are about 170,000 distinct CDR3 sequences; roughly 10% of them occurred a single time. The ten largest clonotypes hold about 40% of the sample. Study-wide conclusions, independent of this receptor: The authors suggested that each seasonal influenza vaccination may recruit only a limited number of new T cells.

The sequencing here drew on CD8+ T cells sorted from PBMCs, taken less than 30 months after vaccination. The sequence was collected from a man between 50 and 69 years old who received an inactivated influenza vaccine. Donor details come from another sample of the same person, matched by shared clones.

The encoded CDR3 is CASSQDPTRETQYF. The DNA sequence is TGTGCCAGCAGCCAGGACCCTACACGGGAGACCCAGTACTTC. This receptor chain uses TRBV7-9 and TRBJ2-5, with the D gene uncertain. From the cysteine up to the phenylalanine, the CDR3 has a length of 14 residues. Here the CDR3 DNA is all that survives: 42 bases in frame from base 1. Relative to germline, V is 5 bases shorter and J is 5 bases shorter, with 15 bases between their ends. CDR1 SEHNR and CDR2 FQNEAQ were looked up in the germline V gene (reference sequence).